The 8 T cell receptor beta chains below come from one sample, sequenced in a study of T-cell memory formation after mild COVID-19. TCRdb used MiXCR to reprocess the 5' RACE reads, holding one entry per CDR3 protein. The sample lists 170,000 or so distinct CDR3 sequences, around 30% occurring once. Sequenced: PBMCs or a T cell subset sorted from them (not recorded which). These receptors were obtained from an adult woman who had mild COVID-19 (a few samples of this study predate the infection). Cell type and time point are not known.

This clonotype has only a few counts. This rearrangement joins TRBV13 to TRBJ2-4; no clear D gene. V was pared by 1 base and J by 1 base, with 8 bases between. CDR1 is PRHDT and CDR2 is FYEKMQ in the germline V gene (reference sequence). The CDR3 has 15 amino acids. The CDR3 DNA reads as TGTGCCAGCAGCTTAGTGGGGATGGCCAAAAACATTCAGTACTTC. Translated: CASSLVGMAKNIQYF. Using reference TRBV13 and TRBJ2-4 for the parts outside the CDR3, the full variable domain is AAGVIQSPRHLIKEKRETATLKCYPIPRHDTVYWYQQGPGQDPQFLISFYEKMQSDKGSIPDRFSAQQFSDYHSELNMSSLELGDSALYFCASSLVGMAKNIQYFGAGTRLSVL.

This clonotype was recorded a few times. The chain recombines TRBV2 with TRBJ2-5; weak D call: TRBD2 (6 bases). The V and J ends lost 6 bases and 1 base respectively, with 15 bases between them. Germline CDR1 and CDR2: SNHLY and FYNNEI. The CDR3 totals 15 residues. Here the CDR3 DNA reads TGTGCCAGCAGAGACCACGGGAGTTTCCAAGAGACCCAGTACTTC. Encoded protein: CASRDHGSFQETQYF.

This clonotype was seen only a few times. The chain joins TRBV12-5 to TRBJ2-1; 8 bases match TRBD2. This CDR3 spans 12 amino acids. In germline, CDR1 is LGHNT, CDR2 FRNRAP. The J segment lost 7 bases and the V segment lost 4 bases, leaving 0 bases of the junction unmatched. The CDR3 nucleotides are TGTGCTAGTGGTTCGGGGGGGAATGAGCAGTTCTTC. Encoded protein: CASGSGGNEQFF.

The V and J genes are TRBV7-9 and TRBJ2-5, with 12 positions matching TRBD2. In germline, CDR1 is SEHNR, CDR2 FQNEAQ (reference sequence). The CDR3 runs 17 residues. Trimming removed 0 bases from V and 5 bases from J; junction bases left unmatched: 7. The CDR3 loop reads CASSLAETSGSGETQYF. The CDR3 nucleotides read TGTGCCAGCAGCTTAGCCGAGACTAGCGGGAGCGGTGAGACCCAGTACTTC.

V usage is TRBV7-9 and J usage is TRBJ2-1; tentatively, D is TRBD2 (6 bases). The CDR3 spans 15 residues. The germline V and J ends were trimmed by 5 bases and 6 bases, with 17 bases remaining between them. Germline V lookup: CDR1 SEHNR, CDR2 FQNEAQ (reference sequence). The CDR3 DNA reads TGTGCCAGCAGCCTCACCCCTAGCGCGCCCAATGAGCAGTTCTTC. Its protein is CASSLTPSAPNEQFF. Full variable domain (remainder filled in from reference TRBV7-9 and TRBJ2-1): DTGVSQNPRHKITKRGQNVTFRCDPISEHNRLYWYRQTLGQGPEFLTYFQNEAQLEKSRLLSDRFSAERPKGSFSTLEIQRTEQGDSAMYLCASSLTPSAPNEQFFGPGTRLTVL.

This clonotype was counted a few times. The chain is built from TRBV6-6 and TRBJ2-7; TRBD2 agrees at 14 bases. This CDR3 is built from 15 residues. Germline V gene data show CDR1 as MNHNY and CDR2 as SVGAGI (reference sequence). The junction had 3 bases not matched to a gene; V was cut back by 6 bases and J by 2 bases. The CDR3 reads CASRGGLAGAYEQYF. Here the CDR3 DNA reads TGTGCCAGCAGGGGGGGACTAGCGGGGGCCTACGAGCAGTACTTC.

This clonotype was counted a few times. The chain couples TRBV29-1 to TRBJ2-5, with 8 nucleotides matching TRBD2. This CDR3 has 14 amino acids. The V gene end was trimmed by 8 bases and the J gene end by 4 bases; junction bases not matched to a gene: 12. Germline V gene sequence: CDR1 SQVTM, CDR2 ANQGSEA. CDR3: CSFASGLGRETQYF. In DNA, the CDR3 is TGCAGCTTCGCTAGCGGGCTCGGCCGAGAGACCCAGTACTTC.

This clonotype has ten or more counts. This sequence joins TRBV11-2 and TRBJ2-2, with unresolved D. The V gene's germline CDR1 is SGHAT and CDR2 FQNNGV. The CDR3 consists of 15 residues. V was pared by 5 bases and J by 1 base, with 11 bases between. The chain's CDR3 is CASSPLLGNTGELFF. The CDR3 nucleotides read TGTGCCAGCAGCCCATTGTTGGGGAACACCGGGGAGCTGTTTTTT.